This T cell receptor beta chain was sequenced in a study of cytomegalovirus exposure and HLA in healthy donors (dated by TCRdb to the late 2010s). With respect to the entire study: In an earlier analysis of under 750 of the donors, about 270 Gb of sequence data and 120 million or so unique TCR beta sequences from 180 million or so T cells were reported. About 280 gigabases of sequencing data and 75 million to 85 million unique TCR sequences made up an early release that covered over 550 HLA-typed donors. Of the roughly 390 genotyped donors, 70% to 90% were placed in the genetic ancestry cluster associated with self-reported Caucasian donors. The study aimed to test whether cataloging public T cell receptors could reveal signatures of past pathogen exposure. The study profiled the T cell repertoires of 500 to 800 subjects by immunosequencing and related them to cytomegalovirus serostatus. Along with the approximately 700-subject first cohort, a separate validation cohort of over a hundred different subjects was used. To predict cytomegalovirus infection status, the study brought together high-throughput TCR immunosequencing, statistical association of individual TCRs with disease status, and machine learning. A later analysis re-analyzed previously published TCR beta repertoires from approximately 670 donors and added high-resolution HLA genotyping to study TCR occurrence patterns. Rather than using new phenotypic data, the later analysis identified candidate immune exposures from TCR beta sequences and from how often those sequences occurred across donors. In an earlier analysis of roughly 580 of the donors, high-throughput TCR beta sequencing was used to judge whether each TCR beta V gene segment behaved as functional or pseudogenic. Donor age, sex, ethnicity and CMV serostatus were collected together with the repertoire data. A later genetic analysis took genome-wide SNP genotypes for about 55% of the 666 donors and used that subset as a discovery cohort. Every discovery cohort repertoire had been produced on one sequencing platform. HLA typing covered class I and class II loci at four-digit resolution. Typing coverage varied by locus: roughly 629-640 donors for A, B, C, DRB1 and DQB1; roughly 520 for DQA1; 606 for DPA1; roughly 450 for DPB1. Because of strong linkage in the cohort, roughly five DR-DQ haplotypes were treated as single units for association and clustering. Among some 400 genotyped donors of the cohort, an average of approximately 220,000 unique TCR beta nucleotide sequences was sequenced per donor, of which about 19% were non-productive.

In total, roughly 710 healthy bone marrow donors made up the cohort. Cohort members were all nominally healthy when sampled, although unrecorded immune exposures were likely present. The donor tested CMV seronegative, placing the donor among the roughly 340 seronegative members of the cohort. A peripheral blood sample was provided by each donor, and peripheral blood mononuclear cells were used for TCR beta sequencing. The Qiagen DNeasy Blood Extraction Kit was used to extract genomic DNA from the blood cell samples. General conclusions and limits of the study: In both the original and validation cohorts, the classifier was reported to diagnose cytomegalovirus status with high specificity and sensitivity. Correlated functional status among segregating V segments might reflect linkage disequilibrium, but an unknown experimental factor could not be ruled out. In a later analysis, most CMV-associated TCR beta chains were found to appear HLA-restricted, with HLA associations seemingly driven largely by CMV exposure. Presence/absence analyses assumed roughly uniform sequencing depth across donors, an assumption that may not hold. Because HLA typing was unavailable for some donors at each locus, only the typed subset was used in association tests. The only immune exposure information available for the cohort was CMV serostatus. When HLA alleles, especially DR and DQ, strongly co-occurred, TCR associations were difficult to assign to individual alleles. Compared with equally common non-associated chains, HLA-associated TCR beta chains in a later analysis were more clonally expanded and had lower generation probabilities. Compared with the roughly 720-donor mean, donors in an Asian-associated ancestry cluster had fewer N-insertions in productive TCRs, according to a later genetic analysis. A later analysis associated 15,000 to 20,000 TCR beta sequences with specific HLA alleles at a false discovery rate of 0.05. In this cohort, only TCR beta chains were sequenced, and detectable features were limited by the absence of alpha or paired-chain data. A later analysis found that TCR association rates varied across HLA loci, with DRB1 alleles showing the most associated TCRs and HLA-C alleles the fewest. An earlier analysis of several hundred of the donors showed that most TCR beta V segments appeared in productive rearrangements either about 87% or about 30% of the time, which broadly matched IMGT annotations. About 15 rarely observed V segments, including chromosome 9 orphons, were excluded from the earlier analysis of about 600 of the donors because counts were too low. The study listed 170 or so TCR beta chains as associated with cytomegalovirus. While some public TCRs were present in many individuals, most TCR sequences turned up only very rarely across donors. Because the 87-base-pair reads could not distinguish some IMGT-functional V segments, including TRBV6-2 and TRBV6-3, those segments were excluded. It was suggested by the authors that the approach could potentially be generalized to other disease states and immunological phenotypes. A later analysis reported that several top co-occurrence clusters appeared linked to parvovirus B19, influenza, CMV and Epstein-Barr virus. A group of highly shared sequence variants was considered likely to be a technical artifact of the sequencing pipeline. In vitro tests confirmed that a few of the cytomegalovirus-associated TCR beta chains recognize cytomegalovirus antigens. A further reported finding was that TCR beta sequences accurately predicted the HLA-A and HLA-B alleles for most subjects in the first cohort. A later genetic analysis associated a missense DCLRE1C variant with V-gene and J-gene trimming of TCR beta chains, and an independent cohort replicated the association.

The library was built by means of the immunoSEQ multiplex PCR assay. The multiplex PCR relied on a mix of 60 forward primers for TCR Vbeta segments and 13 reverse primers for TCR Jbeta segments. A multiplex PCR assay on genomic DNA amplified the CDR3 region of rearranged TCR beta genes. The amplified TCR beta libraries were sequenced on the Illumina HiSeq System as 87-base-pair reads. Per the original workflow: A later analysis counted tens of millions of unique TCR beta chains across the 690 or so repertoires, and 10 million to 12 million of these chains were shared by at least two donors. Raw reads were error-corrected and collapsed into unique sequences with a nearest-neighbor algorithm that merged closely related sequences to remove PCR and sequencing errors. CDR3 sequences were aligned to IMGT reference sequences to assign V, D and J gene segments. For a sequence to be retained, a match of at least six nucleotides was required to both a V gene segment and a J gene segment. Rearrangements were called productive when the CDR3 lacked stop codons and stayed in frame with V and J; all others were non-productive. CDR3 was defined by IMGT convention, running from the second conserved V-encoded cysteine to the conserved J-encoded phenylalanine. In an earlier analysis of some 550 of the donors, sequences lacking an unambiguous match to a single V gene segment were excluded. In an earlier analysis of some 590 of the donors, V segments were called functional above 56.7% productive rearrangements and were called segregating when the between-donor standard deviation exceeded 5%. A statistical classification framework was developed to diagnose cytomegalovirus status using the catalog of TCR beta chain sequences. In a later analysis, TCR nucleotide sequences were compared against IMGT/GENE-DB human TR gene sequences so that V and J genes could be assigned. The TCRdist pipeline was used in a later analysis to assign CDR3 sequences and most-parsimonious VDJ recombination scenarios. A later analysis defined each TCR beta chain by its CDR3 amino acid sequence plus V-gene family, and excluded reads lacking a unique V-gene family. To address suspected cross-contamination and a sequencing artifact, a later analysis removed roughly 640 highly shared, low-generation-probability nucleotide sequences. For each public chain, a later analysis derived a clonal expansion index from normalized ranks of inferred template counts within each repertoire. In a later analysis, generation probabilities were computed using a VDJ recombination model fitted to out-of-frame rearrangements, and the results were checked against IGoR. A later analysis scored TCR-TCR, TCR-HLA and TCR-CMV co-occurrence with hypergeometric tests, applying a repertoire-size bias correction to TCR pairs. In a later analysis, false discovery rates were estimated by permuting HLA or CMV assignments 20 times. In a later analysis, co-occurring TCRs were grouped using DBSCAN, with TCRdist sequence similarity added in when clustering inside HLA-allele-positive subsets. Repertoires with fewer than 30,000 or more than 120,000 public chains, plus five repertoires with anomalous nucleotide sharing, were excluded from co-occurrence clustering. TCRdb took this table from immuneACCESS and kept in-frame rearrangements with V and J called. Such tables lack part of the clones; where checked against another copy, unresolved V genes explain under half of the gap, and the rest is unexplained. Clone size and V and J calls were adopted from that table, with D and trimming inferred from the DNA. The table held for this sample gives approximately 200,000 clones. The biggest ten clones account for almost 0.75% of the sample.

V lost 0 bases and J lost 4 bases, and the count of bases not matched to a germline gene is 5. CDR1 MNHEY and CDR2 SVGAGI were looked up in the germline V gene. The CDR3 contains 15 residues, cysteine and phenylalanine counted. The entry retains the CDR3 DNA only, 45 bases that are in frame from base 1. Notes on this clone: The antigen it recognizes is unknown.

Input material: PBMCs. This clonotype was obtained from a boy younger than 18 in good health and CMV-seronegative. The chain is encoded by TRBV6-5 joined to TRBJ1-2, with 7 central nucleotides matching TRBD1. The nucleotides are TGTGCCAGCAGTTACTCCCCGACAGGGTCCTATGGCTACACCTTC. Translated, it gives CASSYSPTGSYGYTF.